The 5 T cell receptor beta chains below all came from one sample that was sequenced in a study of cytomegalovirus exposure and HLA in healthy donors. Primers included in the PCR were 60 Vbeta and 13 Jbeta primers. TCRdb's table, derived via immunoSEQ multiplex PCR, lists solely in-frame clones and lacks some. Of 100,000 to 150,000 clones detected, 65% to 75% appear once; the ten largest clones hold 3% to 4.5%. The sample was PBMCs. These TCRs come from a man in his forties or fifties in good health and CMV-seropositive.

This clone showed up just once. This chain links TRBV4-1 with TRBJ2-5, with D perhaps matching TRBD2 (7 bases). The germline V gene has CDR1 MGHRA and CDR2 YSYEKL. V was shortened by 0 bases and J by 5 bases, with 16 bases between the two germline ends. This CDR3 contains 16 residues. The CDR3 sequence: CASSQEFEGGRETQYF. CDR3 nucleotides: TGCGCCAGCAGCCAAGAATTCGAGGGGGGGCGTGAGACCCAGTACTTC.

The rearrangement uses TRBV7-8 and TRBJ1-1; TRBD1 agrees at 7 bases. Germline V lookup: CDR1 SGHVS, CDR2 FQNEAQ. Trimming removed 4 bases from V and 0 bases from J; junction bases left unmatched: 8. The CDR3 covers 16 residues. DNA for the CDR3: TGTGCCAGCAGCTACGGACAGGTCGGACTGAACACTGAAGCTTTCTTT. It is translated as CASSYGQVGLNTEAFF.

This chain joins TRBV27 and TRBJ1-2, with 11 positions matching TRBD1. CDR3 length: 13 residues. The V segment lost 3 bases and the J segment 7 bases; nucleotides outside the gene matches: 1. Germline-derived CDR1 and CDR2 are MNHEY and SMNVEV (reference sequence). The CDR3 here is CASSLDRGRGYTF. CDR3 nucleotide sequence: TGTGCCAGCAGTTTGGACAGGGGGCGTGGCTACACCTTC.

The chain combines TRBV7-2 with TRBJ2-7; 7 nucleotides line up with TRBD1. CDR1 is SGHTA and CDR2 is FQGNSA in the germline V gene. The J segment lost 1 base and the V segment lost 3 bases, leaving 12 bases of the junction unmatched. The CDR3 has 17 amino acids. CDR3 coding DNA: TGTGCCAGCAGCTTTGCCGTATCCAGGACAGGTTCCTACGAGCAGTACTTC. Translation: CASSFAVSRTGSYEQYF.

Comment on this clone: At one end, the junction sequence differs from germline, possibly due to a read error. This sequence joins TRBV7-7 and TRBJ2-5; 10 bases fit TRBD2. The length of the CDR3 is 17 residues. Germline V gives CDR1 SSHAT, CDR2 FNYEAQ (reference sequence). CDR3 residues: CASSLASGRAGEETQYF. The CDR3 coding sequence is TGTGCTAGCAGCTTAGCCAGCGGGAGGGCCGGGGAAGAGACCCAGTACTTC.